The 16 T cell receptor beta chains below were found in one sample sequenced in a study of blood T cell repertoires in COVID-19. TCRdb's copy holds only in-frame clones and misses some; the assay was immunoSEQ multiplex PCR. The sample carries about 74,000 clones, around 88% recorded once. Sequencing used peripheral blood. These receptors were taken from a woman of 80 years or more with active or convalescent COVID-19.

DNA for the CDR3: TGTGCCAGCAGTCGGGACAGGGCCCAAGAGACCCAGTACTTC. Residues: CASSRDRAQETQYF. This chain uses TRBV6-2 or TRBV6-3 with TRBJ2-5; 9 positions match TRBD1. CDR3 length: 14 residues. V gave up 5 bases and J gave up 1 base; unmatched junction bases: 2. Germline CDR1 is MNHEY and CDR2 is SVGEGT.

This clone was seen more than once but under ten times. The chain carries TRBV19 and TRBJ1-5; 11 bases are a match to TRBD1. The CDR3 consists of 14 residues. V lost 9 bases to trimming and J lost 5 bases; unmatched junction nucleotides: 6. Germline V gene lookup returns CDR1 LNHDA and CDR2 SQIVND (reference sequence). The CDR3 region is CASQGTGGHQPQHF. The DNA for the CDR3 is TGTGCCAGCCAGGGGACAGGGGGGCATCAGCCCCAGCATTTT. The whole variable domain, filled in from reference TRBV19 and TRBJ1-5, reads DGGITQSPKYLFRKEGQNVTLSCEQNLNHDAMYWYRQDPGQGLRLIYYSQIVNDFQKGDIAEGYSVSREKKESFPLTVTSAQKNPTAFYLCASQGTGGHQPQHFGDGTRLSIL.

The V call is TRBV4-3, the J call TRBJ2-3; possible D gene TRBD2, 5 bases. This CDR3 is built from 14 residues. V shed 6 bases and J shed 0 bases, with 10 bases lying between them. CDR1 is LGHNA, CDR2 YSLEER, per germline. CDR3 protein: CASRVSVSTDTQYF. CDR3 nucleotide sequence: TGCGCCAGCAGGGTTAGCGTTAGCACAGATACGCAGTATTTT.

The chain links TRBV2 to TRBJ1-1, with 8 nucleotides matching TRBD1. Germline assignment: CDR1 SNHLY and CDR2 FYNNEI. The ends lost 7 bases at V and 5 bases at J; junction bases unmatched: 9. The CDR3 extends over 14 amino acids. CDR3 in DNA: TGTGCCAGCACGTTTACAGGGGGAGTTACTGAAGCTTTCTTT. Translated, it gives CASTFTGGVTEAFF.

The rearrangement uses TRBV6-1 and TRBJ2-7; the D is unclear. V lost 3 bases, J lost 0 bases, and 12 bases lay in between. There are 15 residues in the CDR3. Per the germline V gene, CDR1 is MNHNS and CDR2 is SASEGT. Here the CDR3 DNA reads TGTGCCAGCAGTGACGGTCGCCGGGTCTCCTACGAGCAGTACTTC. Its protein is CASSDGRRVSYEQYF.

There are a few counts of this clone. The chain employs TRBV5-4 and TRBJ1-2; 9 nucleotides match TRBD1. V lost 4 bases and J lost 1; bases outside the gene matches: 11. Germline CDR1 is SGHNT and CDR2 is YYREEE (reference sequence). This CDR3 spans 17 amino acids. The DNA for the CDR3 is TGTGCCAGCAGCAGGGGGGCCGGGACAGGGATTAACTATGGCTACACCTTC. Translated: CASSRGAGTGINYGYTF. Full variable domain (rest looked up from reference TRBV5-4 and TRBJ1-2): ETGVTQSPTHLIKTRGQQVTLRCSSQSGHNTVSWYQQALGQGPQFIFQYYREEENGRGNFPPRFSGLQFPNYSSELNVNALELDDSALYLCASSRGAGTGINYGYTFGSGTRLTVV.

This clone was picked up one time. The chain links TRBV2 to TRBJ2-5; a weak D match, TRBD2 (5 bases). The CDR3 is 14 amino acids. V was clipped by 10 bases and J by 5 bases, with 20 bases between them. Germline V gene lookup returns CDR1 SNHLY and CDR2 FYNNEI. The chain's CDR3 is CATVERSSGETQYF. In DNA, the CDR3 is TGTGCCACCGTGGAACGGTCCTCGGGGGAGACCCAGTACTTC.

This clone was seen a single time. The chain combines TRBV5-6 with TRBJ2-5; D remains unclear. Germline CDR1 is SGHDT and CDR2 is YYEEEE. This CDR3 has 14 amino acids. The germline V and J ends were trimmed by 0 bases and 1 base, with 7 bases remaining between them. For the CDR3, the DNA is TGTGCCAGCAGCTTGGTTGGCAGCCAAGAGACCCAGTACTTC. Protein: CASSLVGSQETQYF.

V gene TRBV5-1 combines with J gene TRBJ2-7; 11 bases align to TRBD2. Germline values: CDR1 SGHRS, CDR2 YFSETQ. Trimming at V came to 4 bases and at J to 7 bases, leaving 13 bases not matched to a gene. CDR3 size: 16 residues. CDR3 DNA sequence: TGCGCCAGCAGCCGCACGCTGACTAGCGGGGCGGGAGAGCAGTACTTC. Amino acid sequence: CASSRTLTSGAGEQYF.

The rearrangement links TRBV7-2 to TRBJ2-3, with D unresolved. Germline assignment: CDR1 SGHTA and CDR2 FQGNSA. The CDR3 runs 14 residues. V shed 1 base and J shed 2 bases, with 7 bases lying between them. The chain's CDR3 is CASSLERFTDTQYF. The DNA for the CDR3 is TGTGCCAGCAGCTTAGAGAGGTTCACAGATACGCAGTATTTT.

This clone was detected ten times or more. The CDR3 region is CASSVGLTDGYTF. The CDR3 nucleotides are TGTGCCAGCAGTGTGGGACTGACGGATGGCTACACCTTC. This chain connects TRBV2 to TRBJ1-2; D perhaps matches TRBD1 (5 bases). Trimming pared 4 bases from V and 6 bases from J, leaving 12 bases between. In germline, CDR1 is SNHLY, CDR2 FYNNEI. This CDR3 comprises 13 residues.

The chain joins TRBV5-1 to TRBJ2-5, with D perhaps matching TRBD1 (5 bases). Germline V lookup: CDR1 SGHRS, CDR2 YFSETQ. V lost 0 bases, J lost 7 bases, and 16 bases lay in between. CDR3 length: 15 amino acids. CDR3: CASSLGQNPLGTQYF. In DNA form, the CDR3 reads TGCGCCAGCAGCTTGGGACAGAACCCACTGGGGACCCAGTACTTC. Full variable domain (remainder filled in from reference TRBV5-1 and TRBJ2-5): KAGVTQTPRYLIKTRGQQVTLSCSPISGHRSVSWYQQTPGQGLQFLFEYFSETQRNKGNFPGRFSGRQFSNSRSEMNVSTLELGDSALYLCASSLGQNPLGTQYFGPGTRLLVL.

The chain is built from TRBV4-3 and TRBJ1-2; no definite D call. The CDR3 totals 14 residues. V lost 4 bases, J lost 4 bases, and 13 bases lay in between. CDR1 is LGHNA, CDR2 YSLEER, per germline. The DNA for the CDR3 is TGCGCCAGCAGCCCGGGTCCGAATGGCTATGGCTACACCTTC. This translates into CASSPGPNGYGYTF.

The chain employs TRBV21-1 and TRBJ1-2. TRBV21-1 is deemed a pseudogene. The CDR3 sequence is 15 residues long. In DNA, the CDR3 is TGTGCCAGCAGCAAAGGGGGGAGGGAGGACTATGGCTACACCTTC. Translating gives CASSKGGREDYGYTF.

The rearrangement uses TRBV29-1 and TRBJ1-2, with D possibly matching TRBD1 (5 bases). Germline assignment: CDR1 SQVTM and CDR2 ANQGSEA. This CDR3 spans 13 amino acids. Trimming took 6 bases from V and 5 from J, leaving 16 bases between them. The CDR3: CSVPLDTTYGYTF. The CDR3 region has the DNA TGCAGCGTACCCCTGGACACGACTTATGGCTACACCTTC.

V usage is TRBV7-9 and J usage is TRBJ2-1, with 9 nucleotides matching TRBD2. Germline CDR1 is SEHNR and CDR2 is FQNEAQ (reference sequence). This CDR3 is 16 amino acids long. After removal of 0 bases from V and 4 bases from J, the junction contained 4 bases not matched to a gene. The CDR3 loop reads CASSLAASGVYNEQFF. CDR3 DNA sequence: TGTGCCAGCAGCTTAGCGGCTAGCGGGGTTTACAATGAGCAGTTCTTC.